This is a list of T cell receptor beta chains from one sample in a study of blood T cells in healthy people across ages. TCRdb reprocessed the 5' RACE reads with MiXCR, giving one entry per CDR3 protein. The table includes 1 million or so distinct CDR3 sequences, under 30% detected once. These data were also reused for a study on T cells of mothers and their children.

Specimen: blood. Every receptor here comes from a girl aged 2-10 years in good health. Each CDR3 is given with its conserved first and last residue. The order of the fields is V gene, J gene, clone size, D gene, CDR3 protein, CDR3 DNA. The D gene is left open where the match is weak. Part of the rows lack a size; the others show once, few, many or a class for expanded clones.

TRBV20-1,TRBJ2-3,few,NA,CSARAGSTDTQYF,TGCAGTGCTAGAGCAGGATCCACAGATACGCAGTATTTT
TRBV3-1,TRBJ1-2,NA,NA,CASSQDQGNYGYTF,TGTGCCAGCAGCCAAGACCAGGGGAACTATGGCTACACCTTC
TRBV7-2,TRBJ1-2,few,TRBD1,CASSLRQGSTYTF,TGTGCCAGCAGCCTACGACAGGGGTCCACCTACACCTTC
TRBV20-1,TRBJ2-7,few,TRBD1,CSADKTGLDEQYF,TGCAGTGCGGACAAGACAGGGTTAGACGAGCAGTACTTC
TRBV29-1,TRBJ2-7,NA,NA,CSVEQNYVQYF,TGCAGCGTTGAACAGAACTACGTGCAGTACTTC
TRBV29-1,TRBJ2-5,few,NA,CSVEIREVGTQYF,TGCAGCGTTGAAATCAGGGAGGTAGGGACCCAGTACTTC
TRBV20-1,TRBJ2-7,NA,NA,CSASWERTYEQYF,TGCAGTGCTAGTTGGGAGCGCACCTACGAGCAGTACTTC
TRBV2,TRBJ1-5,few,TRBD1,CASSLRGRANQPQHF,TGTGCCAGCAGCCTCAGGGGGCGCGCAAATCAGCCCCAGCATTTT
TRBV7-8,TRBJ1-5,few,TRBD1,CASSLGTGINQPQHF,TGTGCCAGCAGCTTAGGGACAGGGATAAATCAGCCCCAGCATTTT
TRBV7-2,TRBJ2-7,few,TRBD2,CASSFRGLVHEQYF,TGTGCCAGCAGCTTTCGGGGACTAGTGCACGAGCAGTACTTC
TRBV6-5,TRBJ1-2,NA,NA,CASSSGPSYGYTF,TGTGCCAGCAGCTCCGGGCCAAGCTATGGCTACACCTTC
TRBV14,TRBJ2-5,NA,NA,CASSRELQYQETQYF,TGTGCCAGCAGCCGTGAGTTGCAGTACCAAGAGACCCAGTACTTC
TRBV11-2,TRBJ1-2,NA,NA,CASSPVSSGYGYTF,TGTGCCAGCAGCCCGGTTTCTTCCGGCTATGGCTACACCTTC
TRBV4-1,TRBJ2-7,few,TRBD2,CASSHPRFLAGGPQYEQYF,TGCGCCAGCAGCCACCCCCGTTTTCTAGCGGGGGGGCCCCAGTACGAGCAGTACTTC
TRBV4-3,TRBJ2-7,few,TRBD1,CASSQDEGGFYEQYF,TGCGCCAGCAGCCAAGATGAAGGGGGCTTTTACGAGCAGTACTTC
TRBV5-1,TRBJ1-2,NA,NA,CASSGRDGVGYGYTF,TGCGCCAGCAGCGGACGGGACGGCGTCGGGTATGGCTACACCTTC
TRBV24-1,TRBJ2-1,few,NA,CATSDPRDGPDGQFF,TGTGCCACCAGTGACCCTCGGGACGGGCCGGATGGGCAGTTCTTC
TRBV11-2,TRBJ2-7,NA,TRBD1,CASSSYRGPYEQYF,TGTGCCAGCAGCTCCTACAGGGGCCCCTACGAGCAGTACTTC
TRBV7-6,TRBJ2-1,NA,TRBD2,CASTEGGTSGVYNEQFF,TGTGCCAGCACCGAAGGAGGTACTAGCGGGGTGTACAATGAGCAGTTCTTC
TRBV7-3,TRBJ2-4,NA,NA,CASSGTPDLAKNIQYF,TGTGCCAGCAGCGGAACTCCAGACTTAGCCAAAAACATTCAGTACTTC
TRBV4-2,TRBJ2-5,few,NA,CASSQVKGRRETQYF,TGTGCCAGCAGCCAAGTGAAGGGAAGAAGGGAGACCCAGTACTTC
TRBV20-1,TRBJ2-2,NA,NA,CSAKHLRDINTGELFF,TGCAGTGCCAAGCATCTCCGGGACATAAACACCGGGGAGCTGTTTTTT
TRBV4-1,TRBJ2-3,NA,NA,CASSPPGVPDTQYF,TGCGCCAGCAGCCCCCCAGGGGTCCCAGATACGCAGTATTTT
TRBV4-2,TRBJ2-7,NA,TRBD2,CASAAGSGRYEQYF,TGTGCCAGCGCCGCCGGGAGCGGGAGGTACGAGCAGTACTTC
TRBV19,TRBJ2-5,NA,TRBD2,CASRSIWAGDGEIETQYF,TGTGCCAGTAGATCAATTTGGGCGGGAGACGGCGAAATAGAGACCCAGTACTTC
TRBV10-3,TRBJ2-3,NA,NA,CATYRGGSGDTQYF,TGTGCCACCTACCGCGGAGGGTCGGGGGATACGCAGTATTTT
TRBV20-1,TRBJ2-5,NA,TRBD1,CSASPLGDRGRETQYF,TGCAGTGCCTCACCCTTAGGTGACAGGGGACGGGAGACCCAGTACTTC
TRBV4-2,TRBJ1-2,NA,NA,CASSQDLLGGAGYGYTF,TGTGCCAGCAGCCAAGATCTTTTGGGGGGGGCCGGCTATGGCTACACCTTC
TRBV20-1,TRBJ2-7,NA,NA,CSARDLNRSSYEQYF,TGCAGTGCTAGAGATTTGAACAGAAGTTCCTACGAGCAGTACTTC
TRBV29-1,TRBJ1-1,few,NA,CSVVTGLREAFF,TGCAGCGTTGTAACAGGGCTGCGGGAAGCTTTCTTT
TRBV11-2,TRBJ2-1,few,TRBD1,CASSLTGGRYNEQFF,TGTGCCAGCAGCCTCACAGGGGGTAGGTACAATGAGCAGTTCTTC
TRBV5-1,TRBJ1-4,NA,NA,CASSLNPGPNEKLFF,TGCGCCAGCAGCTTAAATCCGGGCCCAAATGAAAAACTGTTTTTT
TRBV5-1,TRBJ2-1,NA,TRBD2,CASSLDSGASYNEQFF,TGCGCCAGCAGCTTGGATAGCGGGGCTTCCTACAATGAGCAGTTCTTC
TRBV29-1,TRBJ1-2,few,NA,CSVELGNYGYTF,TGCAGCGTTGAATTGGGAAACTATGGCTACACCTTC
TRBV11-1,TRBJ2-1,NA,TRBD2,CASSPVRWLAGNNEQFF,TGTGCCAGCAGCCCCGTCCGTTGGCTAGCGGGGAACAATGAGCAGTTCTTC
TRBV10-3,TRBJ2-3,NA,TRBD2,CAISDLAGGQDTQYF,TGTGCCATCAGTGATTTAGCGGGGGGGCAGGATACGCAGTATTTT
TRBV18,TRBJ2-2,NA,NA,CASSSRPTGELFF,TGTGCCAGCTCATCTAGACCGACCGGGGAGCTGTTTTTT
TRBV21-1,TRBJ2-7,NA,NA,CASSKLPSSSYEQYF,TGTGCCAGCAGCAAATTGCCCTCGAGCTCCTACGAGCAGTACTTC
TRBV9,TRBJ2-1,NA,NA,CASSVGGGYLNEQFF,TGTGCCAGCAGCGTAGGGGGGGGCTACCTGAATGAGCAGTTCTTC
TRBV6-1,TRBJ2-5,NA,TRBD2,CASTGGDGLQETQYF,TGTGCCAGCACCGGGGGGGATGGCCTCCAAGAGACCCAGTACTTC
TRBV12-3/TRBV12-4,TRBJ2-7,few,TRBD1,CATTGQVPLEQYF,TGTGCCACCACGGGACAGGTTCCCCTCGAGCAGTACTTC
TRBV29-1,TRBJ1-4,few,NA,CSVSAGTNEKLFF,TGCAGCGTGTCAGCGGGGACTAATGAAAAACTGTTTTTT
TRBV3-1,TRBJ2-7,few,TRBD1,CASSQEWALGGNYEQYF,TGTGCCAGCAGCCAAGAATGGGCTTTAGGGGGCAACTACGAGCAGTACTTC
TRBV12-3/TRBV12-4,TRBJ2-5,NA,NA,CASSFVRVVSVETQYF,TGTGCCAGCAGTTTTGTCAGGGTAGTTTCCGTGGAGACCCAGTACTTC
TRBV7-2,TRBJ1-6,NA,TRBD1,CASSLAGTERSPLHF,TGTGCCAGCAGCTTAGCCGGGACAGAGAGGTCACCCCTCCACTTT
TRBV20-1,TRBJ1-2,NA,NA,CSAQTRAQPNYGYTF,TGCAGTGCTCAGACGAGAGCCCAGCCAAACTATGGCTACACCTTC
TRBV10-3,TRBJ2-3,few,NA,CAISELGDRSDTDTQYF,TGTGCCATCAGTGAGTTGGGAGATAGGAGCGACACAGATACGCAGTATTTT
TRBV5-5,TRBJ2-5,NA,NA,CASSLAAGRQETQYF,TGTGCCAGCAGCTTGGCCGCGGGAAGACAAGAGACCCAGTACTTC
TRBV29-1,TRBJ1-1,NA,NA,CSVEVRGHPNTEAFF,TGCAGCGTTGAGGTAAGAGGACACCCGAACACTGAAGCTTTCTTT
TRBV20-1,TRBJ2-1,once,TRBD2,CSADIVLAGLYNEQFF,TGCAGTGCCGATATAGTTCTAGCGGGTCTGTACAATGAGCAGTTCTTC
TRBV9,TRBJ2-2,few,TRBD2,CASSPPVSGGAPGELFF,TGTGCCAGCAGCCCCCCCGTGAGCGGGGGGGCCCCCGGGGAGCTGTTTTTT